This section outlines one TCR beta chain sequence together with its context. The antigen is undetermined. This entry is derived from a study of T cell repertoires in cytomegalovirus infection. Study context: The public TCR beta signatures pointed to both CMV infection and matching HLA type. Study-wide findings and caveats: The study identified carriers of CMV plus the relevant HLA from cumulative public TCR beta family frequency. Within the response measured ex vivo, HLA-C-restricted CMV-specific TCR beta clonotypes were dominant.

TCRdb re-called the reads with MiXCR, one entry per CDR3 protein. The sample includes 100,000 to 150,000 distinct CDR3 sequences, roughly 32% of them seen just once. Trimming left V 0 bases short and J 10 bases short, with 27 bases between. From germline, CDR1 is MGHRA and CDR2 YSYEKL. The CDR3 totals 18 residues. The sequence was collected from a human donor in good health (CMV status not recorded). Some clones in this sample may be carry-over from other donors' samples. The starting material was CD8+ T cells from cultured PBMCs, obtained from culture after CMV antigen stimulation. The chain recombines TRBV4-1 with TRBJ1-1; D gene uncertain. The CDR3 DNA is TGCGCCAGCAGCCAAGATCTACTGGGCGGCCACCCATCAAGAGCAGCTTTCTTT. It specifies CASSQDLLGGHPSRAAFF.